The 6 T cell receptor beta chains below come from one sample, sequenced in a study of blood T cell repertoires in COVID-19. Clones were read by immunoSEQ multiplex PCR, and TCRdb kept only the in-frame ones, dropping some. The sample includes 85,000 to 95,000 clones, around 87% of them seen just once. Sequenced: peripheral blood. Every receptor here comes from a woman of 80 years or more with acute or convalescent COVID-19.

The CDR3 coding sequence is TGTGCCAGCAGCTCCGGACAGGGGGCGAATGGCTACACCTTC. Translation: CASSSGQGANGYTF. The chain carries TRBV5-4 and TRBJ1-2, with 11 bases identical to TRBD1. J lost 6 bases, V lost 3 bases, and 4 bases had no gene match. This CDR3 has 14 residues. Germline CDR1 is SGHNT and CDR2 is YYREEE (reference sequence).

The chain couples TRBV2 to TRBJ2-6, with D tentatively TRBD1 (6 bases). The CDR3 is made up of 16 amino acids. Germline assignment: CDR1 SNHLY and CDR2 FYNNEI. The V gene lost 5 bases and the J gene lost 1 base, with 12 bases spanning the gap. The CDR3 region has the DNA TGTGCCAGCAGTTCACAGGGCCGATCTGGGGCCAACGTCCTGACTTTC. As protein: CASSSQGRSGANVLTF.

The chain is built from TRBV7-3 and TRBJ2-3; the D is unclear. This CDR3 has 14 residues. Trimming cost V 1 base and J 5 bases, with 10 bases left between them. Germline assignment: CDR1 SGHTA and CDR2 FQGTGA. The DNA for the CDR3 is TGTGCCAGCAGCTTAAGGGCTCTTGGAGATACGCAGTATTTT. This gives the protein CASSLRALGDTQYF.

There are a few counts of this clone. This chain uses TRBV11-2 with TRBJ2-3; 8 bases agree with TRBD2. Germline V gene lookup returns CDR1 SGHAT and CDR2 FQNNGV. The length of the CDR3 is 18 residues. After removal of 1 base from V and 1 base from J, the junction contained 10 bases not matched to a gene. CDR3 nucleotide sequence: TGTGCCAGCAGCTTAGGGAGAGCGCGGGGGGTACGCACAGATACGCAGTATTTT. Translated, it gives CASSLGRARGVRTDTQYF.

The J gene is TRBJ2-1, the V gene TRBV7-2, with 7 bases matching TRBD2. This CDR3 spans 16 amino acids. Germline V CDR1 and CDR2: SGHTA, FQGNSA. The V segment lost 5 bases and the J segment 1 base; nucleotides outside the gene matches: 8. The CDR3 loop is CASSTLGRGSYNEQFF. The CDR3 bases are TGTGCCAGCAGCACCCTTGGGAGGGGATCCTACAATGAGCAGTTCTTC.

Concerning this clone: One end of the junction does not line up with germline, which may come from a read error. J is TRBJ1-2 and V is TRBV29-1, with D uncertain. Germline assignment: CDR1 SQVTM and CDR2 ANQGSEA. The CDR3 is made up of 11 amino acids. CDR3 loop: CSVEEGHWRGF. In nucleotides, the CDR3 is TGCAGCGTTGAAGAAGGCCATTGGCGGGGCTTC.